This T cell receptor beta chain derives from a study of monozygotic twins with cystic fibrosis. Points on this clone: Its antigen is still unknown.

CDR1 is SGHTS and CDR2 is YDEGEE in the germline V gene. The ends were cut back, 1 base at V and 13 bases at J, with 9 bases in the middle. CDR3 length: 12 amino acids. Findings and caveats of the study: In this small cohort, shared CDR3 numbers showed no association with age, concordance or disease severity. Nucleotide-identical clonotype sharing was significantly higher within monozygotic CF twin pairs than between unrelated CF individuals.

Method: immunoSEQ multiplex PCR; TCRdb's copy keeps in-frame clones and lacks some. The table has tens of thousands of clones, approximately 90% seen once. V usage is TRBV5-8 and J usage is TRBJ1-6; D is undetermined. The sequencing sample was made of blood. This TCR was sampled from a girl aged 2 to 10 with cystic fibrosis. The CDR3 spells CASSLTDNPLHF. CDR3 nucleotides: TGTGCCAGCAGCTTGACAGATAATCCCCTCCACTTT.